The 26 T cell receptor beta chains in this list originate from one sample, sequenced in a study of cytomegalovirus exposure and HLA in healthy donors. Sequencing was performed with immunoSEQ multiplex PCR; in TCRdb, only in-frame clones are kept and a portion is missing. This repertoire shows some 230,000 clones, approximately 90% found once; its top ten account for 0.85% to 1.2%. Material for sequencing was PBMCs. Receptor source: a woman aged 18-29 years in good health and CMV-seronegative.

This chain connects TRBV14 to TRBJ1-2, with D possibly matching TRBD1 (6 bases). Germline V gene data show CDR1 as SGHDN and CDR2 as FVKESK. This CDR3 has 16 residues. V lost 2 bases and J lost 3, with 16 bases in between. CDR3 sequence: CASSQFGQRSHYGYTF. DNA for the CDR3: TGTGCCAGCAGCCAATTCGGACAGAGATCTCACTATGGCTACACCTTC.

CDR3 DNA sequence: TGTGCCAGCAGCTTGCGCAGATACTATGGCTACACCTTC. Translating it yields CASSLRRYYGYTF. V usage is TRBV5-8 and J usage is TRBJ1-2; D not certain. This CDR3 comprises 13 residues. Trimming cost V 1 base and J 3 bases, with 7 bases left between them. Germline V gene lookup returns CDR1 SGHTS and CDR2 YDEGEE.

V and J are TRBV29-1 and TRBJ1-3; D is unclear. The CDR3 is 13 residues long. V was trimmed by 4 bases and J by 3 bases, leaving 10 bases between them. Germline-derived CDR1 and CDR2 are SQVTM and ANQGSEA. The CDR3 is CSVATDGGNTIYF. In nucleotides, the CDR3 is TGCAGCGTTGCTACAGACGGTGGAAACACCATATATTTT.

CDR3 coding DNA: TGCAGCGTTGAGAGTCACGGACAGCACTACGAGCAGTACTTC. Its translation is CSVESHGQHYEQYF. The chain recombines TRBV29-1 with TRBJ2-7; TRBD1 is a possible D gene (6 bases). The V and J ends lost 3 bases and 3 bases respectively, with 15 bases between them. This CDR3 has 14 amino acids. Per the germline V gene, CDR1 is SQVTM and CDR2 is ANQGSEA.

The chain combines TRBV30 with TRBJ2-5; the D is unclear. This CDR3 is 11 amino acids long. Trimming stripped 0 bases from V and 5 bases from J, with 4 bases between. CDR1 and CDR2 from the germline V gene are GTSNPN and SVGIG (reference sequence). CDR3 coding DNA: TGTGCCTGGAGTGTACTTGAGACCCAGTACTTC. Protein sequence: CAWSVLETQYF.

V usage is TRBV9 and J usage is TRBJ1-3; perhaps TRBD1 as D (5 bases). V was cut by 0 bases and J by 1 base, with 14 bases left in between. The germline V gene has CDR1 SGDLS and CDR2 YYNGEE. The CDR3 loop spans 17 amino acids. The CDR3 is CASSVGPIQVSGNTIYF. CDR3 nucleotides: TGTGCCAGCAGCGTAGGGCCGATACAGGTTTCTGGAAACACCATATATTTT.

This clone appeared a few times. The V call is TRBV5-1, the J call TRBJ1-1; 9 bases are shared with TRBD1. The V segment lost 6 bases and the J segment 4 bases; nucleotides outside the gene matches: 10. This CDR3 has 15 amino acids. The germline CDR1 and CDR2 sequences are SGHRS and YFSETQ. CDR3 amino acids: CASTMGQGGGTEAFF. CDR3 nucleotide sequence: TGCGCCAGCACCATGGGACAGGGCGGTGGCACTGAAGCTTTCTTT.

The genes are TRBV29-1 and TRBJ2-1, with 9 bases aligning to TRBD2. Unmatched junction bases numbered 8, after V lost 8 bases and J lost 6 bases. This CDR3 has 13 residues. The germline gives CDR1 SQVTM, CDR2 ANQGSEA. CDR3 loop: CSQTGTSSNEQFF. CDR3 nucleotide sequence: TGCAGCCAAACCGGGACTAGCTCCAATGAGCAGTTCTTC.

V usage is TRBV29-1 and J usage is TRBJ2-7; TRBD1 aligns across 10 bases. The CDR3 spans 14 residues. CDR1 and CDR2 (germline): SQVTM, ANQGSEA. The V gene end was trimmed by 6 bases and the J gene end by 5 bases; junction bases not matched to a gene: 10. The CDR3 sequence: CSVAVRTGGNEQYF. Here the CDR3 DNA reads TGCAGCGTCGCCGTCCGGACAGGGGGTAACGAGCAGTACTTC.

The gene calls are TRBV5-5 and TRBJ1-4; D ambiguous. Germline CDR1 reads SGHKS; CDR2 reads YYEKEE (reference sequence). This CDR3 comprises 15 residues. Trimming left V 5 bases short and J 6 bases short, with 17 bases between. The CDR3 DNA sequence: TGTGCCAGCAGTCGCCCGGGTTTTACTGATGAAAAACTGTTTTTT. Its protein product is CASSRPGFTDEKLFF.

The chain recombines TRBV7-9 with TRBJ1-1; 12 nucleotides align to TRBD1. The CDR3 runs 16 residues. Germline V lookup: CDR1 SEHNR, CDR2 FQNEAQ (reference sequence). The trim removed 5 bases at V and 5 bases at J, leaving 9 bases unmatched. The CDR3 loop is CASSPPGQGAQTEAFF. CDR3 bases: TGTGCCAGCAGCCCGCCGGGACAGGGGGCGCAGACTGAAGCTTTCTTT.

As concerns this clone: Different DNA sequences within this sample yield the same CDR3. This chain connects TRBV29-1 to TRBJ1-4; 9 nucleotides line up with TRBD1. The CDR3 sequence is 12 residues long. Germline assignment: CDR1 SQVTM and CDR2 ANQGSEA. The ends lost 7 bases at V and 8 bases at J; junction bases unmatched: 5. CDR3 residues: CSGRTGEEKLFF. The CDR3 bases are TGCAGCGGAAGGACAGGGGAAGAAAAACTGTTTTTT.

The chain carries TRBV30 and TRBJ1-3; the match to TRBD1 covers 11 bases. With V trimmed by 7 bases and J by 3 bases, 5 bases remained unmatched. CDR1 is GTSNPN, CDR2 SVGIG, per germline (reference sequence). The CDR3 is 14 amino acids. The CDR3 is CAYGQGAFGNTIYF. The CDR3 coding sequence is TGTGCCTACGGACAGGGGGCCTTTGGAAACACCATATATTTT.

The J gene is TRBJ2-1, the V gene TRBV5-1, with TRBD1 matching 10 bases. V lost 0 bases to trimming and J lost 9 bases; unmatched junction nucleotides: 15. Looked up from germline, CDR1 is SGHRS and CDR2 is YFSETQ. CDR3 length equals 18 residues. The chain's CDR3 is CASSLAGAGTGVRGEQFF. For the CDR3, the DNA is TGCGCCAGCAGCTTGGCTGGGGCCGGGACAGGGGTTAGGGGTGAGCAGTTCTTC.

The rearrangement joins TRBV7-6 to TRBJ2-1, with TRBD2 identical over 10 bases. CDR1 and CDR2 (germline): SGHVS, FNYEAQ. J lost 0 bases, V lost 5 bases, and 7 bases had no gene match. The CDR3 length is 17 residues. The DNA for the CDR3 is TGTGCCAGCAGCCTCACTAGCGGGACCCACTCCTACAATGAGCAGTTCTTC. This gives the protein CASSLTSGTHSYNEQFF.

This rearrangement joins TRBV5-1 to TRBJ2-1; TRBD2 aligns across 7 bases. The CDR3 sequence is 18 residues long. After removal of 1 base from V and 8 bases from J, the junction contained 18 bases not matched to a gene. Germline V lookup: CDR1 SGHRS, CDR2 YFSETQ. The CDR3 coding sequence is TGCGCCAGCAGCTTGACCAAAAGCGGGACTAACGGACCCTATGAGCAGTTCTTC. Protein sequence: CASSLTKSGTNGPYEQFF.

This clone appeared once. This chain links TRBV4-1 with TRBJ2-1, with D maybe TRBD2 (6 bases). Germline V gives CDR1 MGHRA, CDR2 YSYEKL. V shed 1 base and J shed 9 bases, with 10 bases lying between them. The CDR3 extends over 13 amino acids. The CDR3 nucleotides are TGCGCCAGCAGCCAAGGGACTAATGGTGAGCAGTTCTTC. It yields the protein CASSQGTNGEQFF.

The chain uses TRBV19 and TRBJ1-3; tentatively, D is TRBD1 (6 bases). The CDR3 extends over 18 amino acids. V lost 4 bases, J lost 0 bases, and 19 bases lay in between. Germline CDR1 and CDR2: LNHDA and SQIVND (reference sequence). The CDR3 DNA is TGTGCCAGTAGTACCACCCGTCTAACAGGGATCTCTGGAAACACCATATATTTT. It yields the protein CASSTTRLTGISGNTIYF.

The V and J genes are TRBV27 and TRBJ2-7, with 8 bases fitting TRBD2. The CDR3 runs to 13 residues. J was trimmed by 5 bases and V by 6 bases; bases with no gene match: 6. Per the germline V gene, CDR1 is MNHEY and CDR2 is SMNVEV (reference sequence). This chain's CDR3 is CASRAGVRNEQYF. The CDR3 DNA is TGTGCCAGCAGAGCGGGAGTGCGAAACGAGCAGTACTTC.

The rearrangement uses TRBV5-1 and TRBJ2-1; 10 bases align to TRBD2. CDR1 and CDR2 from the germline V gene are SGHRS and YFSETQ. The CDR3 length is 15 residues. V gave up 5 bases and J gave up 7 bases; unmatched junction bases: 9. As DNA, the CDR3 is TGCGCCAGCAGGCTGGCTAGCGGGAGTAGGAATGAGCAGTTCTTC. Encoded protein: CASRLASGSRNEQFF.

The chain joins TRBV7-9 to TRBJ1-1; TRBD1 might be the D (5 bases). The germline CDR1 and CDR2 sequences are SEHNR and FQNEAQ (reference sequence). V was pared by 6 bases and J by 1 base, with 15 bases between. The CDR3 consists of 15 residues. The CDR3, as DNA: TGTGCCAGCAGTCCAGTTCCCCAGGGGAACACTGAAGCTTTCTTT. This gives the protein CASSPVPQGNTEAFF.

V and J are TRBV7-2 and TRBJ2-7; D might be TRBD2 (5 bases). CDR1 and CDR2 (germline): SGHTA, FQGNSA. The CDR3 runs to 12 residues. Deletions cut 5 bases from V and 6 bases from J, with 11 bases between. As DNA, the CDR3 is TGTGCCAGCAGCCTAGGACTCCTCGAGCAGTACTTC. It is translated as CASSLGLLEQYF.

This clone was found once. The chain combines TRBV4-2 with TRBJ2-7, with TRBD2 as a possible D gene (6 bases). The germline CDR1 and CDR2 sequences are LGHNA and YNFKEQ. CDR3 length: 16 amino acids. Trimming pared 0 bases from V and 5 bases from J, leaving 17 bases between. This CDR3 reads CASSQDVAGSRNEQYF. Written as DNA, the CDR3 is TGTGCCAGCAGCCAAGACGTTGCGGGATCGAGGAACGAGCAGTACTTC.

This clone occurred many times. The J gene is TRBJ2-2, the V gene TRBV5-8; 11 bases are a match to TRBD1. V lost 4 bases and J lost 0; bases outside the gene matches: 8. CDR3 length equals 18 residues. Germline CDR1 SGHTS, CDR2 YDEGEE. CDR3 DNA: TGTGCCAGCAGCGAAGAGGACAGGGGGCTTACGAACACCGGGGAGCTGTTTTTT. Its translation is CASSEEDRGLTNTGELFF.

This chain connects TRBV2 to TRBJ2-7; D gene ambiguous. CDR1 is SNHLY and CDR2 is FYNNEI in the germline V gene. V was clipped by 3 bases and J by 2 bases, with 5 bases between them. The CDR3 is 12 residues long. CDR3 sequence reads: CASSDSPYEQYF. The DNA of the CDR3 is TGTGCCAGCAGTGATAGTCCCTACGAGCAGTACTTC.

The chain couples TRBV6-1 to TRBJ2-1, with D possibly TRBD1 on 6 matching bases. V shed 7 bases and J shed 4 bases, with 14 bases lying between them. The CDR3 length is 14 residues. From germline, CDR1 is MNHNS and CDR2 SASEGT. The CDR3 DNA sequence: TGTGCCAGCACAGGGCAGACAGGATACAATGAGCAGTTCTTC. Translated: CASTGQTGYNEQFF.